This T cell receptor beta chain emerged from a study of shared clonotypes between healthy human individuals. Study details: Each donor had three CD4 naive, three CD4 memory, two CD8 naive and one CD8 memory plate.

Note on this clone: The target antigen is unknown.

Some clones are missing from TCRdb's copy, which holds only in-frame ones; the method was immunoSEQ multiplex PCR. The table has around 690,000 clones, roughly 91% seen once; the top ten hold about 34%. Whole-study results and caveats: Non-shared clonotypes displayed generation probabilities falling below those of clonotypes present in all four donors. Despite large depth, rarefaction showed incomplete sorted-subset sequencing.

Losses at the gene ends were 8 bases for V and 7 bases for J; bases not matched to a gene: 13. The CDR3 is 16 amino acids. The germline V gene encodes CDR1 MNHEY and CDR2 SMNVEV (reference sequence). This TCR was sampled from a man between 18 and 35 years old in good health. Some clones in this sample may be carry-over from other donors' samples. The chain joins TRBV27 to TRBJ2-2, with 10 bases lining up with TRBD2. Sequenced sample: memory CD8+ T cells from PBMCs. Documented subset: CD45RO+ cells pooled with CCR7-negative TemRA cells. The CDR3 DNA reads TGTGCCAGCGGGGAACTAGCGGGACCCCCTCGCGGGGAGCTGTTTTTT. Protein product: CASGELAGPPRGELFF.